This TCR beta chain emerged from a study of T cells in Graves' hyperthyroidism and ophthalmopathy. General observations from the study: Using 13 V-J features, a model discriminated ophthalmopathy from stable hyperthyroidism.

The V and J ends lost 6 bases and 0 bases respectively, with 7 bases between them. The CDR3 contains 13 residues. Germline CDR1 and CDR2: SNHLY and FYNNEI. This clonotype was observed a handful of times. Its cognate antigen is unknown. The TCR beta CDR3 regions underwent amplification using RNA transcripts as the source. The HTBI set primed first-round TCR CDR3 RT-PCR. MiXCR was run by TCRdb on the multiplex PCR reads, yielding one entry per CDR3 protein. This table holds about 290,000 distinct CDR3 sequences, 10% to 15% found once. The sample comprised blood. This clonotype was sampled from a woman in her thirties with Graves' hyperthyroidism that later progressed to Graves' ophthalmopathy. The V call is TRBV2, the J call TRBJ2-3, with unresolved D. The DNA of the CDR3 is TGTGCCAGCAGCACCACTAGCACAGATACGCAGTATTTT. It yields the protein CASSTTSTDTQYF.